This T cell receptor (beta chain) appears in the sequencing data of a study of blood T cell repertoires in COVID-19. About the research overall: The United States, Italy and Spain supplied acute and convalescent COVID-19 samples. PBMCs, B-cell-depleted T cells, or T cells provided the cDNA or gDNA that made up the material.

In the original analysis: The assay estimated nucleated cells by amplifying reference gene primers. The protocol was immunoSEQ multiplex PCR, while the TCRdb copy is restricted to in-frame clones and leaves out a portion. D and trimming come from the DNA, and the V and J calls and clone size come from that table. The sample has some 150,000 clones, around 80% seen once. This TCR was recovered from a woman of 80 years or more in a cohort sampled during active or convalescent COVID-19. The sample was peripheral blood.

CDR3 loop: CASSHLTGKFPGELFF. The CDR3 nucleotides read TGTGCCAGCTCACATTTGACAGGGAAGTTCCCCGGGGAGCTGTTTTTT. The chain links TRBV18 to TRBJ2-2, with 7 bases identical to TRBD1. With V trimmed by 4 bases and J by 6 bases, 11 bases remained unmatched. CDR3 length equals 16 residues. Germline V lookup: CDR1 KGHSH, CDR2 LQKENI.